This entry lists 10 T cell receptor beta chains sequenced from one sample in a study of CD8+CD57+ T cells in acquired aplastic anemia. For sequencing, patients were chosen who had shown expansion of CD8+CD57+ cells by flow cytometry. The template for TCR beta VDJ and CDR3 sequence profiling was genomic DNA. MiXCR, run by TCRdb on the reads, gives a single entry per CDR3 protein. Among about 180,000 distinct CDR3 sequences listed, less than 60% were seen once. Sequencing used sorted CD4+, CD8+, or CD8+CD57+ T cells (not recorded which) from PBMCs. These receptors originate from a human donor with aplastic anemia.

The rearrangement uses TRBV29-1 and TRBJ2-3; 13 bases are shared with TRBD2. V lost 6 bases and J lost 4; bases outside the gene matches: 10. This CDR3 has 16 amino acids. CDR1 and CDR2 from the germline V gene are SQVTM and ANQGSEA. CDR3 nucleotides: TGCAGCGTACTTGGGACTAGCGGGATGTTGGCAGATACGCAGTATTTT. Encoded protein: CSVLGTSGMLADTQYF.

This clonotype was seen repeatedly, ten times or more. In nucleotides, the CDR3 is TGTGCCATCAGTGAGCGGGGAAGGACGAGCAATCAGCCCCAGCATTTT. Translated, it gives CAISERGRTSNQPQHF. The chain carries TRBV10-3 and TRBJ1-5, with D uncertain. The CDR3 runs 16 residues. The germline CDR1 and CDR2 sequences are ENHRY and SYGVKD. Deletions cut 2 bases from V and 1 base from J, with 12 bases between.

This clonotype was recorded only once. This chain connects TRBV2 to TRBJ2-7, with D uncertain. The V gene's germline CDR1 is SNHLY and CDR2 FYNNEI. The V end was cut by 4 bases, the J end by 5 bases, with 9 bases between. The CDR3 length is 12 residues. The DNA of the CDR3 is TGTGCCAGCAGTGCGGATAGGGACGAGCAGTACTTC. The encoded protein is CASSADRDEQYF.

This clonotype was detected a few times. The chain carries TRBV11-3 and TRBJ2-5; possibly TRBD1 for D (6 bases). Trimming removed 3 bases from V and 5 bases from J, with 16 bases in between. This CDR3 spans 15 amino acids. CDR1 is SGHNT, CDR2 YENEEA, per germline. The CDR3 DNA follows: TGTGCCAGCAGCTTCCCCACAGGGATTCGGGAGACCCAGTACTTC. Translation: CASSFPTGIRETQYF.

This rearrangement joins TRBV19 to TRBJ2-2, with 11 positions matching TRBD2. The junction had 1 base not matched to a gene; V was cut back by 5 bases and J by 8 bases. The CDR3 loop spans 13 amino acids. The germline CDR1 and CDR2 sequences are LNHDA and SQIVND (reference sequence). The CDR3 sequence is CASSWTSGGELFF. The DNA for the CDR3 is TGTGCCAGTAGTTGGACTAGCGGGGGGGAGCTGTTTTTT.

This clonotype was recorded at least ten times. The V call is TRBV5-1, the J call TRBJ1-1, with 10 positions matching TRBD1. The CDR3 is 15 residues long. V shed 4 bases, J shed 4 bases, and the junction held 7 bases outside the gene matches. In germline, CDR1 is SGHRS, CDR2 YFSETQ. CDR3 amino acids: CASSPDRGLATEAFF. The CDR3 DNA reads TGCGCCAGCAGCCCTGACAGGGGGCTGGCCACTGAAGCTTTCTTT.

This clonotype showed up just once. The CDR3 here is CAISEVPVLVGYTF. The DNA for the CDR3 is TGTGCCATCAGTGAGGTGCCGGTATTGGTTGGCTACACCTTC. The gene calls are TRBV10-3 and TRBJ1-2; no clear D gene. CDR3 length: 14 amino acids. Germline values: CDR1 ENHRY, CDR2 SYGVKD. The V end was cut by 2 bases, the J end by 7 bases, with 14 bases between.

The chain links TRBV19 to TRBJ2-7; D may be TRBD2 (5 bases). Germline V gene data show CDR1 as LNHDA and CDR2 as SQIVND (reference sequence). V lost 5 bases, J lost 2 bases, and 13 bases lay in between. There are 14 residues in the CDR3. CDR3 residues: CASSDDYPTYEQYF. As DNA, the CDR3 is TGTGCCAGTAGTGATGACTACCCTACCTACGAGCAGTACTTC.

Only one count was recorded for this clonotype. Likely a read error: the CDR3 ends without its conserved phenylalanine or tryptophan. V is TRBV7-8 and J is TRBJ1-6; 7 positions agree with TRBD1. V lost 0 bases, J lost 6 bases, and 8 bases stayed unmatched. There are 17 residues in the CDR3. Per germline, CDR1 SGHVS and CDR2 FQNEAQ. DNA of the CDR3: TGTGCCAGCAGCTTAGCAGAGACAGGGAAGTTTAATTCACCCCTCCACCTT. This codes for CASSLAETGKFNSPLHL.

DNA for the CDR3: TGTGCCAGCAGCCAAGATGCTACCTTCTACGAGCAGTACTTC. It codes for CASSQDATFYEQYF. This rearrangement joins TRBV3-1 to TRBJ2-7; the D is unclear. The CDR3 runs to 14 residues. The germline V and J ends were trimmed by 0 bases and 3 bases, with 9 bases remaining between them. The germline gives CDR1 LGHDT, CDR2 YNNKEL (reference sequence).